This T cell receptor (beta chain) was documented in a study of PD-1 blockade in mismatch repair-deficient tumors. V dropped 1 base and J dropped 0; count of bases not matched to a gene: 16. This CDR3 spans 20 amino acids. CDR1 is SGHTA and CDR2 is FQGTGA in the germline V gene. Time point defined: roughly ten-day in vitro stimulation with candidate neoantigen peptide 3. Concerning this clone itself: Its target is not known.

Only in-frame clones appear in the TCRdb table, and some are missing; sequencing was by immunoSEQ multiplex PCR. The data hold some 10,000 clones, with 75% to 95% observed a single time. The sample consisted of cells cultured in vitro, taken from a patient treated with pembrolizumab. The receptor was isolated from an adult with mismatch repair-deficient cancer. The rearrangement joins TRBV7-3 to TRBJ2-3, with 7 bases that match TRBD1. The CDR3 sequence is CASSLSVGTETFTSTDTQYF. CDR3 bases: TGTGCCAGCAGCTTAAGTGTTGGGACAGAGACATTTACTAGCACAGATACGCAGTATTTT.